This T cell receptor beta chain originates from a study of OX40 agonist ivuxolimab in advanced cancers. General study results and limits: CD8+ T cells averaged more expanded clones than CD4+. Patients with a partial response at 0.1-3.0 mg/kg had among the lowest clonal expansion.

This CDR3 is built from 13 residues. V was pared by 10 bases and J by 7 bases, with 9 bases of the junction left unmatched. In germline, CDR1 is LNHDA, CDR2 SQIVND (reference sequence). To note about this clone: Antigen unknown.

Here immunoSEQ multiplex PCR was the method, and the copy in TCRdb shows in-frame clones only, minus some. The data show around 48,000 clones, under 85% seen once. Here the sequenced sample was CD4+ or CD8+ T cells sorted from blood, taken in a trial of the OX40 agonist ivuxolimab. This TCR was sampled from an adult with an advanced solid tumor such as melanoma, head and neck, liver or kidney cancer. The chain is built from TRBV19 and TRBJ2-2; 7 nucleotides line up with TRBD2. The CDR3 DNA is TGTGCCACCGTCCCGGGGGGTCGCGGGGAGCTGTTTTTT. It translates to CATVPGGRGELFF.